Listed here are 26 T cell receptor beta chains from one sample, sequenced in a study of T cells in Graves' hyperthyroidism and ophthalmopathy. The investigators amplified TCR beta CDR3 regions from RNA transcripts. Primed by the HTBI set, a first-round RT-PCR was run on the TCR CDR3. Via MiXCR, TCRdb re-called the multiplex PCR reads, giving one row per CDR3 protein. The sample shows 550,000 to 700,000 distinct CDR3 sequences, around 46% of them seen only once. The material sequenced was peripheral blood or thyroid tissue (not recorded which). Source of these receptors: an adult woman with Graves' disease, either hyperthyroidism or ophthalmopathy (not recorded which).

This clonotype was counted at least ten times. The chain couples TRBV5-1 to TRBJ2-2; TRBD2 matches 9 bases. This CDR3 contains 15 residues. Germline values: CDR1 SGHRS, CDR2 YFSETQ. The V segment lost 6 bases and the J segment 6 bases; nucleotides outside the gene matches: 9. CDR3 coding DNA: TGCGCCAGCACCCCGGTAGCGGGAGAGGCCGGGGAGCTGTTTTTT. This gives the protein CASTPVAGEAGELFF.

The rearrangement joins TRBV7-8 to TRBJ1-2; a possible D gene is TRBD1 (5 bases). CDR3 size: 17 residues. Germline CDR1 is SGHVS and CDR2 is FQNEAQ. With 5 bases removed from V and 4 bases from J, the gap between germline ends came to 23 bases. The DNA for the CDR3 is TGTGCCAGCAGCCCGAACAGGATTATCCCCATAGGCTATGGCTACACCTTC. Protein: CASSPNRIIPIGYGYTF.

This clonotype has ten or more counts. The V gene is TRBV4-1, the J gene TRBJ2-7, with TRBD1 matching 7 bases. The J segment lost 6 bases and the V segment lost 0 bases, leaving 2 bases of the junction unmatched. The CDR3 consists of 13 residues. CDR1 and CDR2 (germline): MGHRA, YSYEKL. The CDR3 here is CASSQENRGEQYF. As DNA, the CDR3 is TGCGCCAGCAGCCAAGAGAACAGGGGCGAGCAGTACTTC.

This clonotype occurred many times. The chain combines TRBV20-1 with TRBJ1-1; 7 bases match TRBD1. The CDR3 has 16 amino acids. Losses at the gene ends were 3 bases for V and 3 bases for J; bases not matched to a gene: 13. Germline CDR1 and CDR2: DFQATT and SNEGSKA (reference sequence). The chain's CDR3 is CSASRGFPVGDTEAFF. The CDR3 bases are TGCAGTGCTAGCAGGGGGTTCCCAGTGGGGGACACTGAAGCTTTCTTT.

This clonotype was recorded many times. CDR3 DNA sequence: TGTGCCAGCAGCTTAGAACAGTTATTCTCTGGGGCCAACGTCCTGACTTTC. Its protein is CASSLEQLFSGANVLTF. The chain is built from TRBV7-2 and TRBJ2-6; D remains ambiguous. CDR1 and CDR2 from the germline V gene are SGHTA and FQGNSA. Trimming took off 1 base at V and 0 bases at J, with 10 bases between the two ends. There are 17 residues in the CDR3. The full variable domain, its missing parts supplied by reference TRBV7-2 and TRBJ2-6, is GAGVSQSPSNKVTEKGKDVELRCDPISGHTALYWYRQSLGQGLEFLIYFQGNSAPDKSGLPSDRFSAERTGGSVSTLTIQRTQQEDSAVYLCASSLEQLFSGANVLTFGAGSRLTVL.

The CDR3 is CASSLFGRGRGNEKLFF. CDR3 coding DNA: TGTGCCAGCAGCTTATTTGGCAGGGGGCGCGGTAATGAAAAACTGTTTTTT. The chain carries TRBV7-9 and TRBJ1-4; TRBD1 matches at 8 bases. With 2 bases clipped from V and 4 bases from J, the junction kept 9 bases outside the gene matches. In germline, CDR1 is SEHNR, CDR2 FQNEAQ (reference sequence). This CDR3 region has 17 residues.

Ten or more counts support this clonotype. The rearrangement links TRBV12-3 or TRBV12-4 to TRBJ1-1, with no clear D. This CDR3 is 14 amino acids long. The V end was cut by 0 bases, the J end by 1 base, with 6 bases between. CDR3: CASSLASRNTEAFF. Here the CDR3 DNA reads TGTGCCAGCAGTTTAGCAAGCAGGAACACTGAAGCTTTCTTT.

CDR3 region: CASSRQTGLNTEAFF. The DNA for the CDR3 is TGTGCCAGCAGCCGCCAGACAGGGTTGAACACTGAAGCTTTCTTT. This rearrangement joins TRBV7-2 to TRBJ1-1, with TRBD1 matching over 7 bases. The V gene end was trimmed by 5 bases and the J gene end by 0 bases; junction bases not matched to a gene: 6. CDR1 and CDR2 (germline): SGHTA, FQGNSA. The CDR3 runs to 15 residues.

Many counts were recorded for this clonotype. The V call is TRBV11-2, the J call TRBJ2-2; weak D call: TRBD1 (6 bases). The germline gives CDR1 SGHAT, CDR2 FQNNGV. V lost 1 base and J lost 7, with 16 bases in between. This CDR3 comprises 16 residues. In DNA, the CDR3 is TGTGCCAGCAGCTTAGTTCCCAGGGGTAGGAACGGGGAGCTGTTTTTT. The encoded protein is CASSLVPRGRNGELFF.

This clonotype has more than one count but fewer than ten. Germline and junction disagree at one end, which may indicate a read error. The chain couples TRBV11-2 to TRBJ2-7, with 14 bases matching TRBD2. There are 13 residues in the CDR3. CDR1 and CDR2 from the germline V gene are SGHAT and FQNNGV. In nucleotides, the CDR3 is TGTGCCAGCAGCCCCGGACTAGCGGGAGGACTAGTCTTC. The encoded protein is CASSPGLAGGLVF.

This sequence joins TRBV20-1 and TRBJ1-5; a possible D gene is TRBD1 (5 bases). CDR3 size: 15 residues. Germline V gene data show CDR1 as DFQATT and CDR2 as SNEGSKA (reference sequence). V was trimmed by 0 bases and J by 11 bases, leaving 20 bases between them. CDR3 sequence (DNA): TGCAGTGCTAGAGAGCTACAGGCCGCGGGGGAGACCCAGCATTTT. It specifies CSARELQAAGETQHF.

With respect to this clonotype: A read error may be the cause here, since a much bigger clone is one base away. The chain combines TRBV18 with TRBJ1-1; D unclear. The CDR3 covers 14 residues. The germline gives CDR1 KGHSH, CDR2 LQKENI. CDR3 coding DNA: TGTGCCAGCTCACCAGTTACGAGGAACACTGAAGCTCTCTTT. Its translation is CASSPVTRNTEALF.

The J gene is TRBJ1-2, the V gene TRBV20-1; D unclear. The V gene's germline CDR1 is DFQATT and CDR2 SNEGSKA (reference sequence). Trimming removed 8 bases at V and 5 bases at J, with 15 bases between. CDR3 length equals 12 residues. CDR3 sequence: CSLPDGAYGYTF. The CDR3 DNA is TGCAGTTTGCCTGATGGTGCATATGGCTACACCTTC.

As to this clonotype: It may be a read error: a sequence one base away is much more abundant. CDR3 DNA sequence: TGTGCCAGCAGCCCCCGGAATAGCGGGAAGGGCGAGACCCAGCACTTC. Protein product: CASSPRNSGKGETQHF. This chain uses TRBV11-2 with TRBJ2-5, with TRBD2 identical over 8 bases. This CDR3 is built from 16 residues. Germline V gene lookup returns CDR1 SGHAT and CDR2 FQNNGV.

This clonotype was recorded at least ten times. V gene TRBV6-2 or TRBV6-3 combines with J gene TRBJ1-2; a possible D gene is TRBD1 (6 bases). This CDR3 comprises 12 residues. Looked up from germline, CDR1 is MNHEY and CDR2 is SVGEGT. Trimming pared 8 bases from V and 1 base from J, leaving 8 bases between. CDR3: CASQGINYGYTF. CDR3 DNA: TGTGCCAGCCAGGGGATTAACTATGGCTACACCTTC.

The CDR3 bases are TGCAGCGTTGTCCGAGTCAACACTGAAGCTTTCTTT. Translated: CSVVRVNTEAFF. The rearrangement links TRBV29-1 to TRBJ1-1; D remains unclear. The CDR3 sequence is 12 residues long. V was cut by 4 bases and J by 2 bases, with 8 bases left in between. Germline lookup yields CDR1 SQVTM and CDR2 ANQGSEA.

A few counts support this clonotype. The chain employs TRBV2 and TRBJ1-5; 9 bases align to TRBD1. Germline V gene lookup returns CDR1 SNHLY and CDR2 FYNNEI. Trimming removed 7 bases from V and 7 bases from J; junction bases left unmatched: 8. The CDR3 loop spans 14 amino acids. CDR3 sequence (DNA): TGTGCCAGCAACACAGGGGGCGCAGGACAGCCCCAGCATTTT. The encoded protein is CASNTGGAGQPQHF. The whole variable domain, remainder taken from reference TRBV2 and TRBJ1-5, is EPEVTQTPSHQVTQMGQEVILRCVPISNHLYFYWYRQILGQKVEFLVSFYNNEISEKSEIFDDQFSVERPDGSNFTLKIRSTKLEDSAMYFCASNTGGAGQPQHFGDGTRLSIL.

V gene TRBV10-3 combines with J gene TRBJ1-1; TRBD1 matches 8 bases. V trimming: 6 bases; J trimming: 3 bases; junction bases outside the gene matches: 3. Germline V gene sequence: CDR1 ENHRY, CDR2 SYGVKD. This CDR3 is 13 amino acids long. The CDR3 region is CAISQDRDTEAFF. CDR3 nucleotide sequence: TGTGCCATCAGCCAGGACAGGGACACTGAAGCTTTCTTT.

The V and J genes are TRBV6-4 and TRBJ1-1, with unresolved D. Germline CDR1 is MRHNA and CDR2 is SNTAGT. The CDR3 runs 16 residues. The V end was cut by 0 bases, the J end by 3 bases, with 14 bases between. The CDR3 region has the DNA TGTGCCAGCAGTGACTCGACGGGGAAAGCAGACACTGAAGCTTTCTTT. Its translation: CASSDSTGKADTEAFF.

The sample holds many counts of this clonotype. The chain combines TRBV14 with TRBJ1-1; 8 bases are a match to TRBD1. CDR1 is SGHDN and CDR2 is FVKESK in the germline V gene. The CDR3 is 15 residues long. V dropped 0 bases and J dropped 4; count of bases not matched to a gene: 4. This CDR3 is CASSQDRGLGTEAFF. The CDR3 DNA reads TGTGCCAGCAGCCAAGACAGGGGGCTGGGCACTGAAGCTTTCTTT.

A note on this clonotype: An end of the junction differs from the germline gene, which may be a read error. This rearrangement joins TRBV13 to TRBJ1-6; a weak D match, TRBD1 (6 bases). The CDR3 consists of 15 residues. The germline CDR1 and CDR2 sequences are PRHDT and FYEKMQ (reference sequence). The CDR3 protein is CASSPSGGAESPLHF. DNA for the CDR3: TGCGCCAGCAGCCCCTCGGGGGGCGCGGAATCACCCCTCCACTTT. Variable domain in full (rest from reference TRBV13 and TRBJ1-6): AAGVIQSPRHLIKEKRETATLKCYPIPRHDTVYWYQQGPGQDPQFLISFYEKMQSDKGSIPDRFSAQQFSDYHSELNMSSLELGDSALYFCASSPSGGAESPLHFGNGTRLTVT.

This clonotype was detected a few times. The V call is TRBV2, the J call TRBJ2-5, with 10 bases fitting TRBD1. The CDR3 totals 15 residues. V trimming: 6 bases; J trimming: 5 bases; junction bases outside the gene matches: 9. CDR1 SNHLY and CDR2 FYNNEI come from the germline V gene. Here the CDR3 reads CASRRDRGPVETQYF. The CDR3 region has the DNA TGTGCCAGCAGAAGGGACAGGGGCCCTGTGGAGACCCAGTACTTC.

There are many counts of this clonotype. This sequence joins TRBV20-1 and TRBJ1-5; D is uncertain. The CDR3 covers 15 residues. Trimming stripped 5 bases from V and 0 bases from J, with 14 bases between. Per germline, CDR1 DFQATT and CDR2 SNEGSKA (reference sequence). CDR3 in DNA: TGCAGTGCTGGCGAGCGGAGTAATAGCAATCAGCCCCAGCATTTT. This sequence encodes CSAGERSNSNQPQHF.

The genes are TRBV27 and TRBJ1-1; TRBD1 is a possible D gene (5 bases). From germline, CDR1 is MNHEY and CDR2 SMNVEV (reference sequence). Trimming left V 2 bases short and J 2 bases short, with 12 bases between. The CDR3 runs 15 residues. DNA for the CDR3: TGTGCCAGCAGTTTAATGTTCAGGGTAAACACTGAAGCTTTCTTT. This sequence encodes CASSLMFRVNTEAFF.

The chain links TRBV20-1 to TRBJ2-5; possibly TRBD2 for D (5 bases). The CDR3 is made up of 11 amino acids. CDR1 is DFQATT and CDR2 is SNEGSKA in the germline V gene (reference sequence). The CDR3 is CSPEAEETQYF. DNA of the CDR3: TGCAGCCCGGAGGCGGAAGAGACCCAGTACTTC.

The chain links TRBV7-9 to TRBJ1-4; TRBD1 agrees at 8 bases. Germline lookup yields CDR1 SEHNR and CDR2 FQNEAQ (reference sequence). V was clipped by 6 bases and J by 1 base; unmatched bases: 7. CDR3 length equals 16 residues. The CDR3 is CASSPGQGRTNEKLFF. The CDR3 bases are TGTGCCAGCAGTCCCGGACAGGGCCGAACTAATGAAAAACTGTTTTTT.